Shown below are 9 T cell receptor beta chains from a single sample sequenced in a study of prognosis after radiotherapy for stage I lung cancer. Two-round multiplex PCR on genomic DNA was the method by which TCR beta CDR3 was amplified. Primers specific to each TRBV and TRBJ gene drove first-round PCR. A single record per CDR3 protein comes from TCRdb applying MiXCR to the multiplex PCR reads. The data show about 21,000 distinct CDR3 sequences, approximately 39% seen once. The input for sequencing was PBMCs, taken before or after stereotactic body radiation therapy (not recorded which). These receptors all stem from a donor of 50 years or more with non-small cell lung cancer.

This clonotype was counted many times. The gene calls are TRBV7-3 and TRBJ2-1; 10 positions match TRBD2. The CDR3 runs to 18 residues. Germline V gives CDR1 SGHTA, CDR2 FQGTGA. Trimming took 5 bases from V and 7 from J; bases not matched to a gene: 17. CDR3 DNA: TGTGCCAGCAGCCCCATTCCGGCTAGCGGGAGTCTGGGGAATGAGCAGTTCTTC. Encoded protein: CASSPIPASGSLGNEQFF.

Concerning this clonotype itself: This sequence is one base from a far larger clone and is likely a read error. The chain links TRBV6-4 to TRBJ2-1, with D perhaps matching TRBD2 (5 bases). The CDR3 runs to 15 residues. The germline V and J ends were trimmed by 10 bases and 2 bases, with 18 bases remaining between them. Germline assignment: CDR1 MRHNA and CDR2 SNTAGT. The CDR3: CAILLGSGTYNEQFF. The CDR3 DNA sequence: TGTGCCATCCTACTTGGGAGCGGAACCTACAATGAGCAGTTCTTC.

Ten or more counts support this clonotype. This chain uses TRBV4-2 with TRBJ2-4; either TRBD1 or TRBD2 may fit D (5 bases each). The length of the CDR3 is 14 residues. V dropped 5 bases and J dropped 5 bases, with 13 bases sitting between them. CDR1 and CDR2 (germline): LGHNA, YNFKEQ. The CDR3, as DNA: TGTGCCAGCAGCTCTCGGGACGTTGAAAACATTCAGTACTTC. Protein: CASSSRDVENIQYF.

With regard to this clonotype: A much bigger clone sits one base away, suggesting this may be a read error. The chain has TRBV10-2 and TRBJ2-3; TRBD2 matches 9 bases. Germline assignment: CDR1 WSHSY and CDR2 SAAADI. The CDR3 is made up of 15 amino acids. J gave up 2 bases and V 7 bases, and 7 bases lay outside the gene matches. The CDR3 here is CASTLAGLITDTQYF. CDR3 sequence (DNA): TGCGCCAGCACCCTAGCGGGACTTATCACAGATACGCAGTATTTT.

Worth noting for this clonotype: This is likely an artifact of a read error, given a far larger clone one base away. The chain links TRBV7-3 to TRBJ2-5, with D perhaps matching TRBD1 (6 bases). The CDR3 totals 15 residues. The V gene's germline CDR1 is SGHTA and CDR2 FQGTGA. In DNA, the CDR3 is TGTGCTAGCATCTTAGATCCTACAGGGCAAGAGACCCAGTACTTC. This sequence encodes CASILDPTGQETQYF.

This clonotype was seen ten or more times. The V call is TRBV28, the J call TRBJ2-1, with 10 bases lining up with TRBD1. Germline lookup yields CDR1 MDHEN and CDR2 SYDVKM. The CDR3 is made up of 16 amino acids. V lost 4 bases to trimming and J lost 8 bases; unmatched junction nucleotides: 11. The CDR3 is CASSSPGTGVRHEQFF. The CDR3 DNA reads TGTGCCAGCAGTTCCCCCGGGACAGGGGTTCGGCATGAGCAGTTCTTC.

This clonotype has just one count. Because it lacks the conserved phenylalanine or tryptophan at the end, this CDR3 is likely a read error. The gene calls are TRBV28 and TRBJ2-7; TRBD2 matches 10 bases. Germline V CDR1 and CDR2: MDHEN, SYDVKM. V was clipped by 3 bases and J by 3 bases; unmatched bases: 11. CDR3 length: 17 residues. The CDR3 bases are TGTGCCAGCAGTTTGAGAAAGTTGGGGACTAGCGTCTACGAGCAGTACTTG. Translated, it gives CASSLRKLGTSVYEQYL.

This chain joins TRBV12-3 or TRBV12-4 and TRBJ2-7; D unclear. This CDR3 is built from 13 residues. Trimming shortened V by 6 bases and J by 3 bases, and 12 bases separated the two germline ends. CDR3 in amino acids: CASRTLLGYEQYF. The CDR3 DNA follows: TGTGCCAGCAGGACTCTTTTAGGCTACGAGCAGTACTTC.

This clonotype is medium-sized. The V call is TRBV6-2 or TRBV6-3, the J call TRBJ2-7, with TRBD2 identical over 8 bases. The V and J ends lost 2 bases and 3 bases, in that order; junction bases with no gene match: 12. CDR1 and CDR2 (germline): MNHEY, SVGEGT. The CDR3 totals 17 residues. Written as DNA, the CDR3 is TGTGCCAGCAGTTACACCAGTAGCGGGACTATCCACTACGAGCAGTACTTC. Its protein product is CASSYTSSGTIHYEQYF.